This entry features one T cell receptor (beta chain) sequence. The data were taken from a study of blood T cell repertoires in COVID-19. Trimming left V 7 bases short and J 2 bases short, with 14 bases between. Germline assignment: CDR1 MNHEY and CDR2 SVGAGI. The CDR3 spans 15 residues. Method: immunoSEQ multiplex PCR; TCRdb's copy keeps in-frame clones and lacks some. Of under 200,000 clones listed, roughly 84% are singletons. The sequencing input was PBMCs or T cells enriched from blood (not recorded which). The rearrangement links TRBV6-5 to TRBJ2-2; maybe TRBD1 (6 bases). This TCR came from a woman aged 45 to 65 who had recovered from COVID-19. In DNA form, the CDR3 reads TGTGCCAGCAAAGGAGGACAGACCAACACCGGGGAGCTGTTTTTT. Translated, it gives CASKGGQTNTGELFF.